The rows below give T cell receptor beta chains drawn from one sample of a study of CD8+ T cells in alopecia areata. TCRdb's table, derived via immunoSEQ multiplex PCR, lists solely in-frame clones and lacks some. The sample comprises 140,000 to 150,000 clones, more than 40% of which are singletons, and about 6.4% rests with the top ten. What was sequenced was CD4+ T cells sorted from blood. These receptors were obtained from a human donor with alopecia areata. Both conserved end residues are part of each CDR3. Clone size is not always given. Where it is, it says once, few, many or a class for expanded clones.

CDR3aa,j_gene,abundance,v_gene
CASSRIRTDKPGRASTDTQYF,TRBJ2-3,-,TRBV23-1
CASSLDQTTIAKNIQYF,TRBJ2-4,-,TRBV7-8
CSVVGTQGDEQYF,TRBJ2-7,-,TRBV29-1
CASSLSLAQETQYF,TRBJ2-5,few,TRBV7-9
CASTQVPNEQFF,TRBJ2-1,few,TRBV19
CSVSDGFSQHF,TRBJ1-5,-,TRBV29-1
CATTLSYNEQFF,TRBJ2-1,few,TRBV19
CASSIVGGAHGYTF,TRBJ1-2,-,TRBV19
CASSDRPDRPLDYGYTF,TRBJ1-2,few,TRBV7-9
CSVVDRNIQYF,TRBJ2-4,few,TRBV29-1
CSAETSGNREQYF,TRBJ2-7,-,TRBV29-1
CASSLEDRRKGYTF,TRBJ1-2,-,TRBV5-1
CSVEGWNGDIQYF,TRBJ2-4,few,TRBV29-1
CASSPRRWEQYF,TRBJ2-7,once,TRBV28
CASSFWGNTEAFF,TRBJ1-1,few,TRBV7-3
CASSLGVDTGELFF,TRBJ2-2,-,TRBV7-8
CASNEQGDEQFF,TRBJ2-1,-,TRBV7-9
CSARGGGEQFF,TRBJ2-1,-,TRBV20-1
CASSLGQGAYEQYF,TRBJ2-7,-,TRBV7-9
CAWSPSAGYTF,TRBJ1-2,-,TRBV30
CASKSDRNTEAFF,TRBJ1-1,few,TRBV6-6
CASSQVTPGRYEQYF,TRBJ2-7,few,TRBV4-1
CATWGTGKETQYF,TRBJ2-5,-,TRBV10-3
CAISGTPRGYEQYF,TRBJ2-7,few,TRBV10-3
CASSQELGYYEQYF,TRBJ2-7,-,TRBV4-2
CAISDHREVQYF,TRBJ2-7,-,TRBV10-3
CASSQDRGEQFF,TRBJ2-1,-,TRBV4-1
CASKDSAGANVLTF,TRBJ2-6,-,TRBV25-1
CASSPTLWAREGGKTQYF,TRBJ2-5,-,TRBV28
CAWLSPGTEAFF,TRBJ1-1,-,TRBV30
CASSLDRTRGEQFF,TRBJ2-1,few,TRBV7-9
CASKRTSGTGGNEQFF,TRBJ2-1,-,TRBV2
CASSLELAGAYEQYF,TRBJ2-7,-,TRBV5-1
CSVETLVAGAYNEQFF,TRBJ2-1,few,TRBV29-1
CASSEARGKETQYF,TRBJ2-5,-,TRBV2
CASSSRLQETQYF,TRBJ2-5,-,TRBV7-9
CAWRQLTYEQYF,TRBJ2-7,few,TRBV30
CASSYSPSGFPNEQFF,TRBJ2-1,few,TRBV6-5
CASSQVGGNQPQHF,TRBJ1-5,-,TRBV4-1
CASSVAPWETQYF,TRBJ2-5,-,TRBV9
CASSRLAVLKDTGELFF,TRBJ2-2,-,TRBV27
CASSQDRQGSDRETQYF,TRBJ2-5,-,TRBV5-1
CASSPPTRLYGYTF,TRBJ1-2,-,TRBV18
CASSLALGNYYEQYF,TRBJ2-7,-,TRBV7-2
CASSLGPTDTQYF,TRBJ2-3,-,TRBV7-6
CAISPRDSSYNEQFF,TRBJ2-1,-,TRBV10-3
CAWLRPEGYTF,TRBJ1-2,-,TRBV30
CASGRVSTGEQYF,TRBJ2-7,-,TRBV9
CSVRTSLNTEAFF,TRBJ1-1,-,TRBV29-1
CASSLDPRERGLGANVLTF,TRBJ2-6,-,TRBV4-1
CSATENTEAFF,TRBJ1-1,once,TRBV29-1
CASKIRSSNEQFF,TRBJ2-1,-,TRBV5-1
CASSRGLAGAYEQYF,TRBJ2-7,few,TRBV13
CAISVASGEQYF,TRBJ2-7,few,TRBV10-3
CASSSRQAEQETQYF,TRBJ2-5,-,TRBV5-1
CASSYSLEGETQYF,TRBJ2-5,-,TRBV6-5
CASSRDSYEQYF,TRBJ2-7,few,TRBV6-5
CASMLQGYNEQFF,TRBJ2-1,-,TRBV2
CATSFASAGNTEAFF,TRBJ1-1,-,TRBV6-1